The present T cell receptor beta chain was sequenced within a study of blood T cell repertoires in COVID-19. On the study more broadly: The United States, Italy and Spain were the sources of the acute and convalescent COVID-19 samples.

In the source study's methods: The authors estimated nucleated cell counts from reference gene primer amplification. TCRdb's copy holds only in-frame clones and misses some; the assay was immunoSEQ multiplex PCR. That table is the source of V, J and clone size, and D and trimming were worked out from the DNA. The sample has around 300,000 clones; approximately 89% are singletons. V shed 9 bases, J shed 2 bases, and the junction held 7 bases outside the gene matches. The CDR3 is made up of 15 amino acids. The V gene's germline CDR1 is KGHDR and CDR2 SFDVKD. Patients from Seattle were sampled longitudinally, starting during active infection.

The sequenced material came from peripheral blood. The chain links TRBV24-1 to TRBJ2-2, with 8 bases matching TRBD1. The sequence was collected from a woman aged 25 to 39 with COVID-19, enrolled during active disease. CDR3 sequence (DNA): TGTGCCACCCAATTCGGACAGGGCAACACCGGGGAGCTGTTTTTT. Amino acid sequence: CATQFGQGNTGELFF.